Below are 29 T cell receptor beta chains sequenced from a single sample in a study of cytomegalovirus exposure and HLA in healthy donors. The method was immunoSEQ multiplex PCR; TCRdb's version includes in-frame clones alone and lacks a portion of them. Here the sample spans 150,000 to 200,000 clones, 88% being singletons. Sequencing used PBMCs. The receptors were sampled from a man aged 18 to 30 in good health and CMV-seronegative.

The J gene is TRBJ1-5, the V gene TRBV6-5; 8 nucleotides line up with TRBD1. The CDR3 runs to 15 residues. Trimming took 6 bases from V and 11 from J; bases not matched to a gene: 15. From germline, CDR1 is MNHEY and CDR2 SVGAGI. CDR3 region: CASRQGGDTYLSQHF. Written as DNA, the CDR3 is TGTGCCAGCAGACAGGGGGGAGACACTTACCTGTCCCAGCATTTT.

In its sample, this clone was seen once. The chain is built from TRBV6-1 and TRBJ2-7; the D gene is possibly TRBD2 (5 bases). The CDR3 sequence is 13 residues long. Trimming took off 6 bases at V and 2 bases at J, with 11 bases between the two ends. Germline lookup yields CDR1 MNHNS and CDR2 SASEGT. This CDR3 reads CASSADSTYEQYF. The CDR3 nucleotides read TGTGCCAGCAGCGCGGACTCAACCTACGAGCAGTACTTC.

This chain links TRBV6-1 with TRBJ2-5; D might be TRBD1 (5 bases). In germline, CDR1 is MNHNS, CDR2 SASEGT. CDR3 length equals 14 residues. V lost 2 bases and J lost 5, with 12 bases in between. CDR3 in DNA: TGTGCCAGCAGTGAATCGCCGACAGCTGAGACCCAGTACTTC. Protein: CASSESPTAETQYF.

This chain links TRBV27 with TRBJ2-1; D unclear. V lost 9 bases to trimming and J lost 0 bases, with 6 bases between them. The CDR3 length is 12 residues. The germline V gene has CDR1 MNHEY and CDR2 SMNVEV (reference sequence). The CDR3 DNA follows: TGTGCCAGAAACTGCTCCTACAATGAGCAGTTCTTC. This encodes CARNCSYNEQFF.

The DNA of the CDR3 is TGTGCCAGCGCCGGCGTCAGCGGAGAGACCCAGTACTTC. As protein: CASAGVSGETQYF. V usage is TRBV19 and J usage is TRBJ2-5; maybe TRBD2 (5 bases). Germline V gene sequence: CDR1 LNHDA, CDR2 SQIVND (reference sequence). The CDR3 has 13 residues. Trimming took 9 bases from V and 4 from J, leaving 15 bases between them.

V is TRBV29-1 and J is TRBJ2-3, with 9 bases fitting TRBD2. The trim removed 5 bases at V and 0 bases at J, leaving 12 bases unmatched. CDR3 size: 17 residues. Germline V lookup: CDR1 SQVTM, CDR2 ANQGSEA. CDR3 protein: CSVTGERLADSTDTQYF. As DNA, the CDR3 is TGCAGCGTTACGGGGGAGCGACTAGCGGATAGCACAGATACGCAGTATTTT.

This chain links TRBV14 with TRBJ1-1; 7 bases line up with TRBD1. Germline CDR1 is SGHDN and CDR2 is FVKESK. The CDR3 is 14 amino acids. After removal of 3 bases from V and 1 base from J, the junction contained 2 bases not matched to a gene. The CDR3 sequence: CASSQDRRNTEAFF. CDR3 bases: TGTGCCAGCAGCCAGGACAGGCGGAACACTGAAGCTTTCTTT. Full variable domain (remainder filled in from reference TRBV14 and TRBJ1-1): EAGVTQFPSHSVIEKGQTVTLRCDPISGHDNLYWYRRVMGKEIKFLLHFVKESKQDESGMPNNRFLAERTGGTYSTLKVQPAELEDSGVYFCASSQDRRNTEAFFGQGTRLTVV.

The rearrangement joins TRBV29-1 to TRBJ1-2, with 7 bases matching TRBD1. From germline, CDR1 is SQVTM and CDR2 ANQGSEA. The CDR3 covers 13 residues. With V trimmed by 5 bases and J by 2 bases, 5 bases remained unmatched. In DNA form, the CDR3 reads TGCAGCGTTTCCTCAGGGGGGAACTATGGCTACACCTTC. It codes for CSVSSGGNYGYTF.

This chain connects TRBV11-3 to TRBJ2-1, with D perhaps TRBD1 (6 bases). This CDR3 region has 16 residues. CDR1 and CDR2 (germline): SGHNT, YENEEA. The ends were cut back, 1 base at V and 3 bases at J, with 13 bases in the middle. Here the CDR3 DNA reads TGTGCCAGCAGCTTAGCCGGTGGGGGCGGCTACAATGAGCAGTTCTTC. It yields the protein CASSLAGGGGYNEQFF.

This chain uses TRBV5-4 with TRBJ2-1, with TRBD1 matching 7 bases. The CDR3 has 19 residues. From germline, CDR1 is SGHNT and CDR2 YYREEE (reference sequence). V dropped 4 bases and J dropped 4; count of bases not matched to a gene: 20. The CDR3 nucleotides are TGTGCCAGCAGCCACAGCTGGGGACAAAGACAGGGAAGGTACAATGAGCAGTTCTTC. It is translated as CASSHSWGQRQGRYNEQFF.

The chain joins TRBV25-1 to TRBJ2-2; TRBD1 is a possible D gene (5 bases). The V and J ends lost 3 bases and 6 bases respectively, with 8 bases between them. CDR1 and CDR2 from the germline V gene are MGHDK and SYGVNS. This CDR3 region has 13 residues. The CDR3 is CASSDQGAGELFF. DNA for the CDR3: TGTGCCAGCAGTGATCAAGGGGCCGGGGAGCTGTTTTTT.

The chain links TRBV28 to TRBJ1-2, with D uncertain. CDR3 length equals 11 residues. Trimming stripped 2 bases from V and 6 bases from J, with 4 bases between. Germline V lookup: CDR1 MDHEN, CDR2 SYDVKM. Here the CDR3 reads CASSLRHGYTF. The CDR3 bases are TGTGCCAGCAGTTTACGTCATGGCTACACCTTC.

The genes are TRBV7-9 and TRBJ1-1, with D hard to call. CDR3 length equals 14 residues. The V and J ends lost 1 base and 1 base respectively, with 7 bases between them. Per the germline V gene, CDR1 is SEHNR and CDR2 is FQNEAQ (reference sequence). The CDR3 bases are TGTGCCAGCAGCTTAGAGAGTGGGAACACTGAAGCTTTCTTT. It specifies CASSLESGNTEAFF.

This chain uses TRBV7-2 with TRBJ1-5; D is uncertain. Deletions cut 1 base from V and 6 bases from J, with 10 bases between. Germline values: CDR1 SGHTA, CDR2 FQGNSA. This CDR3 is 14 amino acids long. CDR3 bases: TGTGCCAGCAGCTTAGGCCGGGGTGGTCAGCCCCAGCATTTT. It codes for CASSLGRGGQPQHF.

V and J are TRBV15 and TRBJ2-3, with a possible D match to TRBD2 (7 bases). Germline lookup yields CDR1 LNHNV and CDR2 YYDKDF (reference sequence). The CDR3 consists of 13 residues. Between the trimmed V and J ends, which lost 8 bases and 7 bases, there was a span of 16 bases. CDR3 region: CATEEGEGYTQYF. The CDR3 DNA is TGTGCCACCGAGGAGGGGGAGGGGTATACGCAGTATTTT.

The V gene is TRBV29-1, the J gene TRBJ1-1, with 10 bases identical to TRBD1. CDR3 length equals 14 residues. Germline V gene lookup returns CDR1 SQVTM and CDR2 ANQGSEA. V was pared by 6 bases and J by 2 bases, with 6 bases of the junction left unmatched. The CDR3 bases are TGCAGCGTGTGGACAGGGGGAATCAACACTGAAGCTTTCTTT. This gives the protein CSVWTGGINTEAFF. The full variable domain, its missing parts supplied by reference TRBV29-1 and TRBJ1-1, is SAVISQKPSRDICQRGTSLTIQCQVDSQVTMMFWYRQQPGQSLTLIATANQGSEATYESGFVIDKFPISRPNLTFSTLTVSNMSPEDSSIYLCSVWTGGINTEAFFGQGTRLTVV.

The chain joins TRBV11-2 to TRBJ1-6; D is undetermined. This CDR3 spans 16 amino acids. V lost 2 bases and J 2 bases, leaving 10 bases between the germline ends. CDR1 is SGHAT, CDR2 FQNNGV, per germline. The CDR3 sequence: CASSLSVTAYNSPLHF. The CDR3, as DNA: TGTGCCAGCAGCTTAAGTGTGACTGCCTATAATTCACCCCTCCACTTT.

This chain connects TRBV30 to TRBJ2-7; 8 nucleotides line up with TRBD2. Germline V gives CDR1 GTSNPN, CDR2 SVGIG (reference sequence). Unmatched junction bases numbered 8, after V lost 3 bases and J lost 4 bases. The length of the CDR3 is 14 residues. The CDR3 region has the DNA TGTGCCTGGAGCTCACCGGGGGGGTTATACGAGCAGTACGTC. The encoded protein is CAWSSPGGLYEQYV.

The chain is built from TRBV19 and TRBJ2-2, with 9 bases matching TRBD2. The junction had 13 bases not matched to a gene; V was cut back by 5 bases and J by 6 bases. Germline V gives CDR1 LNHDA, CDR2 SQIVND (reference sequence). CDR3 size: 17 residues. The CDR3 region has the DNA TGTGCCAGTAGTGTCCAGCCTAGCGGGGTTTCTGCCGGGGAGCTGTTTTTT. It encodes CASSVQPSGVSAGELFF.

J is TRBJ2-1 and V is TRBV5-1; TRBD2 might be the D (5 bases). Germline lookup yields CDR1 SGHRS and CDR2 YFSETQ. This CDR3 region has 13 residues. V was trimmed by 4 bases and J by 4 bases, leaving 9 bases between them. CDR3 sequence reads: CASSTGLYNEQFF. The CDR3 DNA reads as TGCGCCAGCAGCACCGGACTTTACAATGAGCAGTTCTTC.

There are a few counts of this clone. This sequence joins TRBV28 and TRBJ2-7, with TRBD2 as a possible D gene (5 bases). The CDR3 loop spans 12 amino acids. V was trimmed by 5 bases and J by 5 bases, leaving 10 bases between them. The germline V gene has CDR1 MDHEN and CDR2 SYDVKM. The CDR3, as DNA: TGTGCCAGCAGTCCTAGCTATCACGAGCAGTACTTC. This sequence encodes CASSPSYHEQYF.

The chain carries TRBV27 and TRBJ1-1; unclear D gene. Trimming removed 4 bases from V and 3 bases from J, with 9 bases in between. Germline-derived CDR1 and CDR2 are MNHEY and SMNVEV (reference sequence). The CDR3 loop spans 13 amino acids. DNA for the CDR3: TGTGCCAGCAGTTGGGTTGCGGACACTGAAGCTTTCTTT. Residues: CASSWVADTEAFF.

This clone was seen a single time. V and J are TRBV6-4 and TRBJ1-1; 7 bases are a match to TRBD1. Germline values: CDR1 MRHNA, CDR2 SNTAGT. This CDR3 has 13 residues. V trimming: 2 bases; J trimming: 4 bases; junction bases outside the gene matches: 1. The CDR3 here is CASSDHRGTEAFF. The CDR3 bases are TGTGCCAGCAGTGACCACAGGGGCACTGAAGCTTTCTTT.

The chain has TRBV6-6 and TRBJ1-1; D unresolved. The CDR3 consists of 13 residues. Germline V lookup: CDR1 MNHNY, CDR2 SVGAGI (reference sequence). V lost 7 bases, J lost 4 bases, and 13 bases lay in between. The CDR3 spells CASTVPGITEAFF. The CDR3 region has the DNA TGTGCCAGCACGGTACCAGGAATCACTGAAGCTTTCTTT.

The genes are TRBV5-1 and TRBJ1-2, with 10 bases identical to TRBD1. The CDR3 sequence is 16 residues long. The V gene end was trimmed by 4 bases and the J gene end by 8 bases; junction bases not matched to a gene: 14. Germline V gives CDR1 SGHRS, CDR2 YFSETQ. The CDR3: CASSETFRRTGGGYTF. The CDR3 DNA sequence: TGCGCCAGCAGCGAAACCTTTAGGAGGACAGGGGGAGGCTACACCTTC.

This chain joins TRBV7-8 and TRBJ2-5; D is unresolved. The CDR3 runs 15 residues. V shed 8 bases and J shed 5 bases, with 21 bases lying between them. CDR1 is SGHVS, CDR2 FQNEAQ, per germline. The CDR3 region is CASRLGRLKEETQYF. CDR3 DNA sequence: TGTGCCAGCCGATTAGGTCGGCTCAAGGAGGAGACCCAGTACTTC. Supplemented by reference TRBV7-8 and TRBJ2-5, the full variable domain reads GAGVSQSPRYKVAKRGQDVALRCDPISGHVSLFWYQQALGQGPEFLTYFQNEAQLDKSGLPSDRFFAERPEGSVSTLKIQRTQQEDSAVYLCASRLGRLKEETQYFGPGTRLLVL.

CDR3 region: CASSGRTGFYEQYF. Here the CDR3 DNA reads TGTGCCAGCAGTGGTCGGACAGGGTTCTACGAGCAGTACTTC. The chain carries TRBV2 and TRBJ2-7; 8 positions agree with TRBD1. Germline V CDR1 and CDR2: SNHLY, FYNNEI. After removal of 4 bases from V and 3 bases from J, the junction contained 5 bases not matched to a gene. The CDR3 has 14 residues.

The rearrangement uses TRBV29-1 and TRBJ1-5; D possibly corresponds to TRBD1 (5 bases). The CDR3 runs to 15 residues. Germline V gene lookup returns CDR1 SQVTM and CDR2 ANQGSEA. Trimming cost V 0 bases and J 11 bases, with 20 bases left between them. The CDR3 spells CSVEDSAGDLVSQHF. For the CDR3, the DNA is TGCAGCGTTGAAGATAGCGCGGGGGACCTGGTGTCCCAGCATTTT.

V and J are TRBV7-9 and TRBJ2-5; 8 bases agree with TRBD2. The CDR3 sequence is 16 residues long. Germline-derived CDR1 and CDR2 are SEHNR and FQNEAQ (reference sequence). V was pared by 1 base and J by 1 base, with 5 bases of the junction left unmatched. Here the CDR3 DNA reads TGTGCCAGCAGCTTAGGGACTAGCCTTCTCCAAGAGACCCAGTACTTC. Protein sequence: CASSLGTSLLQETQYF.